Shown below are 21 T cell receptor beta chains from a single sample sequenced in a study of shared clonotypes between healthy human individuals. Sequencing used immunoSEQ multiplex PCR; TCRdb keeps in-frame clones, though not all of them. The top ten clones hold 0.36% of a sample with fewer than 1.8 million clones, approximately 98.5% of them seen once. Sequencing was done on a sample of naive CD4+ T cells sorted from blood. Subset: CD45RA+ positively selected. The source is a man younger than 40 in good health.

As regards this clone: The sample carries other DNA sequences with the same CDR3. This chain connects TRBV5-1 to TRBJ2-2; D might be TRBD1 (5 bases). V was pared by 4 bases and J by 2 bases, with 9 bases between. The CDR3 loop spans 14 amino acids. Germline V gives CDR1 SGHRS, CDR2 YFSETQ. CDR3 residues: CASSAGHNTGELFF. The CDR3 DNA sequence: TGCGCCAGCAGCGCCGGACATAACACCGGGGAGCTGTTTTTT.

The gene calls are TRBV19 and TRBJ1-5; perhaps TRBD1 as D (5 bases). This CDR3 is 14 amino acids long. V lost 5 bases, J lost 2 bases, and 10 bases lay in between. Germline V gives CDR1 LNHDA, CDR2 SQIVND (reference sequence). CDR3 in amino acids: CASSLRGGNQPQHF. The CDR3 nucleotides read TGTGCCAGTAGTCTAAGGGGTGGCAATCAGCCCCAGCATTTT.

The rearrangement links TRBV5-1 to TRBJ2-3; tentative D call: TRBD2 (6 bases). CDR1 and CDR2 (germline): SGHRS, YFSETQ. Deletions cut 1 base from V and 3 bases from J, with 18 bases between. The CDR3 consists of 17 residues. The CDR3: CASSLPARGGMTDTQYF. DNA for the CDR3: TGCGCCAGCAGCTTGCCAGCACGGGGAGGTATGACAGATACGCAGTATTTT.

This clone was observed a single time. The same CDR3 arises from other DNA sequences in this sample as well. The chain combines TRBV29-1 with TRBJ2-5; no firm D call. CDR1 is SQVTM and CDR2 is ANQGSEA in the germline V gene. The CDR3 is made up of 11 amino acids. Trimming shortened V by 4 bases and J by 5 bases, and 8 bases separated the two germline ends. CDR3 DNA sequence: TGCAGCGTTGGACGCGGCGAGACCCAGTACTTC. It translates to CSVGRGETQYF.

Relative to its sample, this clone is large. The chain has TRBV14 and TRBJ1-5, with TRBD1 as a possible D gene (5 bases). The CDR3 runs 13 residues. V was pared by 3 bases and J by 7 bases, with 10 bases between. Germline CDR1 is SGHDN and CDR2 is FVKESK. The CDR3 loop is CASSHSGLQPQHF. DNA of the CDR3: TGTGCCAGCAGCCATTCAGGGTTGCAGCCCCAGCATTTT.

The chain uses TRBV14 and TRBJ1-1; D call uncertain. The CDR3 sequence is 15 residues long. The germline CDR1 and CDR2 sequences are SGHDN and FVKESK. V lost 0 bases and J lost 3, with 11 bases in between. CDR3 amino acids: CASSQEVGRYTEAFF. The CDR3 DNA follows: TGTGCCAGCAGCCAAGAAGTCGGCAGGTACACTGAAGCTTTCTTT.

The chain joins TRBV19 to TRBJ1-3, with 7 bases lining up with TRBD1. CDR1 LNHDA and CDR2 SQIVND come from the germline V gene (reference sequence). The length of the CDR3 is 14 residues. V dropped 6 bases and J dropped 2; count of bases not matched to a gene: 4. The CDR3 loop reads CASRMTGTGNTIYF. CDR3 bases: TGTGCCAGTAGGATGACAGGGACTGGAAACACCATATATTTT.

This chain joins TRBV11-2 and TRBJ2-5; D gene ambiguous. The V end was cut by 5 bases, the J end by 5 bases, with 9 bases between. Per the germline V gene, CDR1 is SGHAT and CDR2 is FQNNGV. The CDR3 runs to 12 residues. The CDR3 nucleotides are TGTGCCAGCAGCCCGGAGTGGGAGACCCAGTACTTC. It translates to CASSPEWETQYF.

Regarding this clone: Other DNA sequences in the same sample also yield this CDR3. The chain's CDR3 is CSARGQETQYF. CDR3 in DNA: TGCAGTGCGAGGGGACAAGAGACCCAGTACTTC. This chain uses TRBV20-1 with TRBJ2-5; D is tentatively TRBD1 or TRBD2 (5 bases each). Germline values: CDR1 DFQATT, CDR2 SNEGSKA (reference sequence). V was cut by 6 bases and J by 2 bases, with 7 bases left in between. This CDR3 contains 11 residues.

The chain joins TRBV9 to TRBJ2-1; D is possibly TRBD1 or TRBD2 (5 bases each). The CDR3 covers 16 residues. The germline V gene has CDR1 SGDLS and CDR2 YYNGEE. V lost 4 bases, J lost 4 bases, and 18 bases lay in between. This CDR3 is CASSPRRASSYNEQFF. The CDR3 nucleotides read TGTGCCAGCAGCCCCCGCAGGGCTAGCAGTTACAATGAGCAGTTCTTC.

This sequence joins TRBV18 and TRBJ2-6, with D perhaps TRBD1 (6 bases). The CDR3 sequence is 18 residues long. Looked up from germline, CDR1 is KGHSH and CDR2 is LQKENI. V was shortened by 2 bases and J by 0 bases, with 14 bases between the two germline ends. The CDR3 DNA follows: TGTGCCAGCTCACCATGGGGGCGCCGAAGCTCTGGGGCCAACGTCCTGACTTTC. This encodes CASSPWGRRSSGANVLTF.

The count of this clone is one. The junction and the germline gene differ at one end; a read error may be behind it. The chain is built from TRBV11-2 and TRBJ1-1; tentatively, D is TRBD1 (5 bases). Per germline, CDR1 SGHAT and CDR2 FQNNGV. This CDR3 comprises 13 residues. The CDR3 DNA reads as TGTGCCAGCAGCACCCACGCGGGGACTGTAGCTTTCTTT. It yields the protein CASSTHAGTVAFF.

The chain combines TRBV18 with TRBJ1-1, with a possible D match to TRBD1 (5 bases). Per the germline V gene, CDR1 is KGHSH and CDR2 is LQKENI. The CDR3 consists of 16 residues. The ends were cut back, 1 base at V and 1 base at J, with 13 bases in the middle. CDR3 DNA: TGTGCCAGCTCACCACTCGGGGCAGGGTCGAACACTGAAGCTTTCTTT. Translated: CASSPLGAGSNTEAFF.

The genes are TRBV10-3 and TRBJ2-3; TRBD2 agrees at 12 bases. This CDR3 spans 16 amino acids. Per germline, CDR1 ENHRY and CDR2 SYGVKD. The V and J ends lost 5 bases and 2 bases, in that order; junction bases with no gene match: 5. The CDR3 loop reads CAISNGLAGSTDTQYF. For the CDR3, the DNA is TGTGCCATCAGTAACGGACTAGCGGGATCCACAGATACGCAGTATTTT.

The genes are TRBV11-2 and TRBJ2-1, with 7 bases lining up with TRBD2. This CDR3 spans 18 amino acids. CDR1 is SGHAT and CDR2 is FQNNGV in the germline V gene. V was clipped by 0 bases and J by 2 bases; unmatched bases: 10. The CDR3, as DNA: TGTGCCAGCAGCTTAGAGGGCGGGAGAGGCGTCACCTACAATGAGCAGTTCTTC. This gives the protein CASSLEGGRGVTYNEQFF. The variable domain in full, with the rest retrieved from reference TRBV11-2 and TRBJ2-1, is EAGVAQSPRYKIIEKRQSVAFWCNPISGHATLYWYQQILGQGPKLLIQFQNNGVVDDSQLPKDRFSAERLKGVDSTLKIQPAKLEDSAVYLCASSLEGGRGVTYNEQFFGPGTRLTVL.

Concerning this clone itself: The same CDR3 arises from other DNA sequences in this sample as well. The genes are TRBV18 and TRBJ1-1; no definite D call. Trimming left V 3 bases short and J 1 base short, with 12 bases between. CDR3 length: 15 residues. Germline V gene sequence: CDR1 KGHSH, CDR2 LQKENI. The CDR3 DNA reads as TGTGCCAGCTCACCGCCCGCTCAAGGGAACACTGAAGCTTTCTTT. Amino acids: CASSPPAQGNTEAFF.

This rearrangement joins TRBV7-9 to TRBJ2-7; D is undetermined. The CDR3 has 13 residues. V was trimmed by 5 bases and J by 6 bases, leaving 14 bases between them. The germline V gene has CDR1 SEHNR and CDR2 FQNEAQ (reference sequence). The CDR3 sequence is CASSAHYGPEQYF. CDR3 coding DNA: TGTGCCAGCAGCGCTCATTATGGCCCCGAGCAGTACTTC. Full variable domain (missing parts from reference TRBV7-9 and TRBJ2-7): DTGVSQNPRHKITKRGQNVTFRCDPISEHNRLYWYRQTLGQGPEFLTYFQNEAQLEKSRLLSDRFSAERPKGSFSTLEIQRTEQGDSAMYLCASSAHYGPEQYFGPGTRLTVT.

This clone was seen once. The rearrangement links TRBV7-9 to TRBJ2-7; 7 bases align to TRBD2. J was trimmed by 5 bases and V by 1 base; bases with no gene match: 8. The germline V gene encodes CDR1 SEHNR and CDR2 FQNEAQ (reference sequence). The CDR3 contains 15 residues. CDR3 coding DNA: TGTGCCAGCAGCTTAGACTTGGCGGGAGACCACGAGCAGTACTTC. Its protein is CASSLDLAGDHEQYF.

In DNA, the CDR3 is TGTGCCAGCAGTGAAGGGGCAGTTAATCAGCCCCAGCATTTT. This encodes CASSEGAVNQPQHF. The chain has TRBV2 and TRBJ1-5, with D unresolved. CDR3 length: 14 amino acids. Germline CDR1 and CDR2: SNHLY and FYNNEI. The V gene lost 1 base and the J gene lost 4 bases, with 8 bases spanning the gap. Full variable domain (outside the CDR3, taken from reference TRBV2 and TRBJ1-5): EPEVTQTPSHQVTQMGQEVILRCVPISNHLYFYWYRQILGQKVEFLVSFYNNEISEKSEIFDDQFSVERPDGSNFTLKIRSTKLEDSAMYFCASSEGAVNQPQHFGDGTRLSIL.

The chain combines TRBV5-1 with TRBJ1-1; TRBD1 aligns across 7 bases. CDR3 length: 15 amino acids. The trim removed 0 bases at V and 3 bases at J, leaving 5 bases unmatched. The germline gives CDR1 SGHRS, CDR2 YFSETQ. The CDR3 here is CASSLVPGGYTEAFF. CDR3 nucleotides: TGCGCCAGCAGCTTGGTTCCAGGGGGATACACTGAAGCTTTCTTT.

V gene TRBV27 combines with J gene TRBJ2-7; 11 bases fit TRBD1. Looked up from germline, CDR1 is MNHEY and CDR2 is SMNVEV (reference sequence). CDR3 length: 17 residues. V lost 6 bases to trimming and J lost 2 bases; unmatched junction nucleotides: 12. The CDR3 region is CASSRVPPGQGAYEQYF. CDR3 sequence (DNA): TGTGCCAGCAGCAGAGTTCCCCCGGGACAGGGGGCCTACGAGCAGTACTTC.